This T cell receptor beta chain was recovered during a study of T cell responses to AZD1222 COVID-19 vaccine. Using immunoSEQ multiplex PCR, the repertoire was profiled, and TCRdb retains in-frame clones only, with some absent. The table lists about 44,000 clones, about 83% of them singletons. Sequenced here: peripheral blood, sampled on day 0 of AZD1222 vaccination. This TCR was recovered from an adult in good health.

CDR3 amino acids: CAWSTTSAGELFF. The CDR3 DNA reads TGTGCCTGGAGTACCACGAGCGCCGGGGAGCTGTTTTTT. This sequence joins TRBV30 and TRBJ2-2; D is ambiguous. The length of the CDR3 is 13 residues. CDR1 and CDR2 from the germline V gene are GTSNPN and SVGIG (reference sequence). The germline V and J ends were trimmed by 2 bases and 6 bases, with 10 bases remaining between them.